These T cell receptor beta chains were read from a single sample in a study of blood T cells in healthy people across ages. TCRdb recomputed calls from the 5' RACE reads with MiXCR, one row per CDR3 protein. Of 1,100,000 or so distinct CDR3 sequences listed, 45% are singletons. The specimen sequenced was blood. These receptor sequences come from a woman aged 55-70 years in good health. Each CDR3 is given without its conserved first and last residue. Rows give clone size only sometimes, using once, few, many, or a class for an expanded clone.

clone_size | j_call | v_call | cdr3_aa
. | TRBJ2-5 | TRBV29-1 | SVDPIAGGYETQY
. | TRBJ1-5 | TRBV20-1 | SARDRGGSNQPQH
few | TRBJ2-1 | TRBV29-1 | SVGQRELSSYNEQF
. | TRBJ1-1 | TRBV29-1 | SVEPTRGMNTEAF
. | TRBJ2-7 | TRBV14 | ASSLAGGSYYEQY
. | TRBJ2-1 | TRBV6-5 | ASSTLAGIYNEQF
. | TRBJ2-1 | TRBV10-3 | AISGKEGRVNRNTYNEQF
. | . | TRBV14 | ASSQEFGLGEETQY
. | TRBJ2-1 | TRBV28 | ASSFREGSYNEQF
. | TRBJ2-3 | TRBV6-5 | ASSVIAGSKDTQY
few | TRBJ1-1 | TRBV2 | ASGFRDSEREAF
few | TRBJ2-7 | TRBV7-8 | ASSARSEQY
few | TRBJ1-2 | TRBV12-3/TRBV12-4 | ASSYAGTHYGYT
. | TRBJ2-1 | TRBV2 | ASRGTSALGEQF
. | TRBJ2-1 | TRBV2 | ASSEFGRDEQF